These T cell receptor beta chains were read from a single sample in a study of Tregs in tolerant kidney transplant recipients. The data were produced by immunoSEQ multiplex PCR, yet TCRdb's version contains in-frame clones alone and is incomplete. Of 70,000 to 95,000 clones in the sample, 91% were seen once. The specimen was Tregs from blood, collected before the transplant. The receptors come from a human donor who received a combined kidney and bone marrow transplant. CDR3s include the opening cysteine and the closing phenylalanine or tryptophan. D genes are given only for firm matches. Clone size is shown for a subset of rows, as once, few, many or a class of expanded clone.

clone_size,d_call,j_call,v_call,cdr3_nt,cdr3_aa
-,-,TRBJ1-5,TRBV2,TGTGCCAGCAGTGAAACGGCAGGGCATCAGCCCCAGCATTTT,CASSETAGHQPQHF
-,TRBD1,TRBJ2-5,TRBV18,TGTGCCAGCTCACCACGGGGGACAGGGTCCCTACAAGAGACCCAGTACTTC,CASSPRGTGSLQETQYF
-,-,TRBJ2-3,TRBV11-3,TGTGCCAGCAGCTTAGGCCAGAAGACAGATACGCAGTATTTT,CASSLGQKTDTQYF
-,-,TRBJ2-2,TRBV5-1,TGCGCCAGCAAGACAGGGAGGGCCACCGGGGAGCTGTTTTTT,CASKTGRATGELFF
-,-,TRBJ2-1,TRBV12-5,TGTGCTAGTGGTCCGGACCTAGGGGTATACAATGAGCAGTTCTTC,CASGPDLGVYNEQFF
-,-,TRBJ1-4,TRBV6-1,TGTGCCAGCAGACAGGGACTACCCGGCGAAAAACTGTTTTTT,CASRQGLPGEKLFF
-,TRBD2,TRBJ2-1,TRBV5-1,TGCGCCAGCAGCTTCCAACAACCCGGGACTAGCGGGAGATCGTTCTTC,CASSFQQPGTSGRSFF
once,TRBD2,TRBJ2-7,TRBV4-1,TGCGCCAGCAGCCACAGTAGCGGGAGTTCCTACGAGCAGTACTTC,CASSHSSGSSYEQYF
-,TRBD2,TRBJ2-7,TRBV19,TGTGCCAGTCGTGGGATGACTAGCGGAAACTACGAGCAGTACTTC,CASRGMTSGNYEQYF
-,-,TRBJ2-2,TRBV29-1,TGCAGCGTTGGAAGGGGCTCGGGGACCGGGGAGCTGTTTTTT,CSVGRGSGTGELFF